Detailed here is one TCR beta chain. The data originate from a study of shared clonotypes between healthy human individuals. CDR1 and CDR2 from the germline V gene are SNHLY and FYNNEI. Deletions cut 2 bases from V and 7 bases from J, with 9 bases between. This CDR3 is 12 amino acids long. Samples underwent the assay at deep level. The material for each subset, its genomic DNA, was split evenly across several immunoSEQ plates. As processed by the authors: With immunoSEQ giving junction-only sequences and no quality scores, filtering differed. Clones were sequenced by immunoSEQ multiplex PCR, and TCRdb holds only the in-frame ones, with some missing. The V and J calls and clone size were taken over from that table, and D and trimming were inferred from the DNA. Here the sample spans around 1.4 million clones, about 98.5% being singletons. Donation came from healthy HIV-negative adults that had no recent acute infections or vaccinations.

The source is a man younger than 45 in good health. The rearrangement joins TRBV2 to TRBJ2-7, with unresolved D. The sequenced sample was naive CD4+ T cells sorted from blood. Regarding subset: CD45RA+ positively selected. Here the CDR3 DNA reads TGTGCCAGCAGTGAATCCGCAAGGGAGCAGTACTTC. Amino acid sequence: CASSESAREQYF.